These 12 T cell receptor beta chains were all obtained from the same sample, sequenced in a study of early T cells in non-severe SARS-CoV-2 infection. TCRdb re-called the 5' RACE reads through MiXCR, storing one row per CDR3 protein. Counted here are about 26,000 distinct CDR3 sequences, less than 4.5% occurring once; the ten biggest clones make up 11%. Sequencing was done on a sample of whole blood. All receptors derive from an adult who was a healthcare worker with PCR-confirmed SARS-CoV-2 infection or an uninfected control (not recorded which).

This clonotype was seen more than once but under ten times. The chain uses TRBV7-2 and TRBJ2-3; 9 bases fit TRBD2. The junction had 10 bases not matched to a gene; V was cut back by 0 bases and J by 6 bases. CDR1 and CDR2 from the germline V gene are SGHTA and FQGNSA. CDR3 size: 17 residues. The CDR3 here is CASSLAPSGALVDTQYF. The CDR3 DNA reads TGTGCCAGCAGCTTAGCCCCTAGCGGGGCCCTGGTGGATACGCAGTATTTT.

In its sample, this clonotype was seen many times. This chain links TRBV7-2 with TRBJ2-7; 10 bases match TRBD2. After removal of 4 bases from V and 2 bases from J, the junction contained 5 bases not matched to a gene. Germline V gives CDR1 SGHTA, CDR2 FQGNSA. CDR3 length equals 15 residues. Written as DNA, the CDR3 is TGTGCCAGCAGCTCCCGAGCGGGAGGGCCCTACGAGCAGTACTTC. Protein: CASSSRAGGPYEQYF.

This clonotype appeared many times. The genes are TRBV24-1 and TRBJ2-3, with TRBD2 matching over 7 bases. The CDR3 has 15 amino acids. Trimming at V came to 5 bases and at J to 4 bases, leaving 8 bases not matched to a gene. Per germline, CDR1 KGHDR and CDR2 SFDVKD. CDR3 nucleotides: TGTGCCACCAGTGCCGGACTAGTAAGTGCAGATACGCAGTATTTT. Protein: CATSAGLVSADTQYF.

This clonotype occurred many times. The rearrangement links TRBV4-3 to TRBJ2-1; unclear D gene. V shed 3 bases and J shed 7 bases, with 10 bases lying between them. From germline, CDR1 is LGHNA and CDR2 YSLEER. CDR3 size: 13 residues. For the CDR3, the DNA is TGCGCCAGCAGCCAGGCCATTAGGAATGAGCAGTTCTTC. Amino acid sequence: CASSQAIRNEQFF.

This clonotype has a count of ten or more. DNA of the CDR3: TGTGCCATCAGTGTCTCCCCGGGGACAGGGTCCTACGAGCAGTACTTC. Its translation: CAISVSPGTGSYEQYF. The rearrangement uses TRBV10-3 and TRBJ2-7, with 9 bases that match TRBD1. This CDR3 region has 16 residues. V gave up 4 bases and J gave up 1 base; unmatched junction bases: 8. Germline CDR1 is ENHRY and CDR2 is SYGVKD.

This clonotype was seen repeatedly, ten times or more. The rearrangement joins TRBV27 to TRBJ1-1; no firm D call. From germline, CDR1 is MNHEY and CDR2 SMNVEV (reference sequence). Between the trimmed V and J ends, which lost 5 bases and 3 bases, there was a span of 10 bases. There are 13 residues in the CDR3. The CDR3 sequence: CASSGRMDTEAFF. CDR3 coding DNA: TGTGCCAGCAGTGGGAGGATGGACACTGAAGCTTTCTTT.

The CDR3 DNA reads TGTGCCAGCAGCTTTGCACAAGAGACCCAGTACTTC. It yields the protein CASSFAQETQYF. The genes are TRBV11-2 and TRBJ2-5; D not resolved. Germline CDR1 SGHAT, CDR2 FQNNGV. The CDR3 has 12 amino acids. Trimming took off 3 bases at V and 2 bases at J, with 4 bases between the two ends.

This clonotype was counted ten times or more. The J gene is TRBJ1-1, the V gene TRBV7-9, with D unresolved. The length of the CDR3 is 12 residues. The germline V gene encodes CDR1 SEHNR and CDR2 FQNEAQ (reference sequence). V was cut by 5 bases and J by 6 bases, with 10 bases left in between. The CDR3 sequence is CASSHQSAEAFF. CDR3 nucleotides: TGTGCCAGCAGCCATCAATCGGCTGAAGCTTTCTTT.

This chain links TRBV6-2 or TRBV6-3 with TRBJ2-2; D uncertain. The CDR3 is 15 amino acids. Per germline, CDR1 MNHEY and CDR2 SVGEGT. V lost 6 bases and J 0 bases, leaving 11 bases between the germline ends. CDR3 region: CASSPRVSNTGELFF. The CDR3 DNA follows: TGTGCCAGCAGCCCTCGGGTTTCGAACACCGGGGAGCTGTTTTTT.

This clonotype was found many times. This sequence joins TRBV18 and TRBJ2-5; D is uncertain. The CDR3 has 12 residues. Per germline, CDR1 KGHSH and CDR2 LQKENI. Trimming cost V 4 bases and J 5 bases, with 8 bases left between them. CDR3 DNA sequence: TGTGCCAGCTCACTGGAGCTCGAGACCCAGTACTTC. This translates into CASSLELETQYF.

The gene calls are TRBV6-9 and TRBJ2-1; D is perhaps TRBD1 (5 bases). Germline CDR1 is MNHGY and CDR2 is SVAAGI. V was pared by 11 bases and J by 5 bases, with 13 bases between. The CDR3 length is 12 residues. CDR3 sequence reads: CAGPDTNNEQFF. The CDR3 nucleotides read TGTGCCGGCCCGGACACAAACAATGAGCAGTTCTTC.

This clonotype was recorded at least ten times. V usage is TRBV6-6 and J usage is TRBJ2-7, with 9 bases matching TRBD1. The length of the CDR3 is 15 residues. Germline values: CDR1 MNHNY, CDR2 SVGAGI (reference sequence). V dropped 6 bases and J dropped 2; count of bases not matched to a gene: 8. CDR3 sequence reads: CASSRTGAGTYEQYF. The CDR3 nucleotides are TGTGCCAGCAGCCGGACAGGGGCGGGGACCTACGAGCAGTACTTC.